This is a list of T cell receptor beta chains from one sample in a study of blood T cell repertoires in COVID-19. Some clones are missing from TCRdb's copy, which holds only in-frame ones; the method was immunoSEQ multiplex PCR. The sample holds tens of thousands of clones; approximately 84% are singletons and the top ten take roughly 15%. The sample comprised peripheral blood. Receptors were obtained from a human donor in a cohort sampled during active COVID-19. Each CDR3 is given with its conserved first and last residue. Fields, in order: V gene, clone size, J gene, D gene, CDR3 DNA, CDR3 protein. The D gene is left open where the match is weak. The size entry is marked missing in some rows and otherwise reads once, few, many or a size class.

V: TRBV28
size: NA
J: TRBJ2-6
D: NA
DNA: TGTGCCAGTCTCAGGCAGGGTGGGGCCAACGTCCTGACTTTC
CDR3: CASLRQGGANVLTF

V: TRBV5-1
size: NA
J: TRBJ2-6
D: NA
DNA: TGCGCCAGCAGCTGGACAGAAACCTCTCGCTCTGGGGCCAACGTCCTGACTTTC
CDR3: CASSWTETSRSGANVLTF

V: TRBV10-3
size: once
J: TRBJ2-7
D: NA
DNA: TGTGCCATTAGGGGGGGGCCTTCGGACGAGCAGTACTTC
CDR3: CAIRGGPSDEQYF

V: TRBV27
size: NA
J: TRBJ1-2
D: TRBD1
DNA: TGTGCCAGCAGTCCCGGACAGGGGTTTGGCTACACCTTC
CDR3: CASSPGQGFGYTF

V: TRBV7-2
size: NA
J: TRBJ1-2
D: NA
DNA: TGTGCCAGCTTCGACGCGGGGGCGCGTTTTGGCTACACCTTC
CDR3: CASFDAGARFGYTF

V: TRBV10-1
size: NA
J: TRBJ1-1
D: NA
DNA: TGCGCCAGCAGTGCTACCCGATACACTGAAGCTTTCTTT
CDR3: CASSATRYTEAFF

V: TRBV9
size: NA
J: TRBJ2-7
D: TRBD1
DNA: TGTGCCAGCAGCGTAGGACAGGGTGAGCCCTACGAGCAGTACTTC
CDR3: CASSVGQGEPYEQYF

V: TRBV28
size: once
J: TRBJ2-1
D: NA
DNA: TGTGCCACCAGACATCGAGGGCAGTTCTTC
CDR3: CATRHRGQFF

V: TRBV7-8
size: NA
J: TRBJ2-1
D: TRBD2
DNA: TGTGCCAGCAGCTTAGCGCGTGGGACTAGCGGGAGCAATGAGCAGTTCTTC
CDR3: CASSLARGTSGSNEQFF

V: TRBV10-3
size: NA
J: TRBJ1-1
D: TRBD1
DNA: TGTGCCATCAGGGCTCCACAGGGGATTTCTACTGAAGCTTTCTTT
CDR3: CAIRAPQGISTEAFF

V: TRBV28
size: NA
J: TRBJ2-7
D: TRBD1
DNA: TGTGCCAGCAGTTTACCGGGACAGAGCTCCTACGAGCAGTACTTC
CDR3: CASSLPGQSSYEQYF

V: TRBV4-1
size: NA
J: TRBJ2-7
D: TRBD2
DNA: TGCGCCAGCAGCCAAGATCGGGGGGGAAGCTCCTACGAGCAGTACTTC
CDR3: CASSQDRGGSSYEQYF

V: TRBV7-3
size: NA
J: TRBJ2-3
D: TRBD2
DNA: TGTGCCAGCAGCTTGGGACTAGCGGGAGGGCTAGATACGCAGTATTTT
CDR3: CASSLGLAGGLDTQYF

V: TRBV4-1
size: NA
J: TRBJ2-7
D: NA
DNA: TGCGCCAGCAGCCAAGACCCGCAGGGCTACGAGCAGTACTTC
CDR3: CASSQDPQGYEQYF

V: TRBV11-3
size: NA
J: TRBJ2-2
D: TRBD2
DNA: TGTGCCAGCACCCCCAGCGCTAGCGGGAGGGGGACCGGGGAGCTGTTTTTT
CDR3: CASTPSASGRGTGELFF

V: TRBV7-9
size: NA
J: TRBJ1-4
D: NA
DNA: TGTGCCAGCAGCCCAGGGTCAGGCAGGGGCGTGAATGAAAAACTGTTTTTT
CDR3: CASSPGSGRGVNEKLFF

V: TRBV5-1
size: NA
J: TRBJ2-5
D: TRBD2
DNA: TGCGCCAGCAGCTTTATAGCGGGAGTGGAAGAGACCCAGTACTTC
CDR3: CASSFIAGVEETQYF

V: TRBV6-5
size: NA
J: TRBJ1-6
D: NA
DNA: TGTGCCAGCAGTCCCGACAGACTTAATTCACCCCTCCACTTT
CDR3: CASSPDRLNSPLHF

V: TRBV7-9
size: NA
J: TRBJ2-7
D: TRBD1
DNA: TGTGCCAGCAGCCGGACAGGGGGCGCGTACGAGCAGTACTTC
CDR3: CASSRTGGAYEQYF

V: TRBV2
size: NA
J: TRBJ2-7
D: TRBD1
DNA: TGTGCCACCCGGACAGGGTTCTCGTACGAGCAGTACTTC
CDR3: CATRTGFSYEQYF

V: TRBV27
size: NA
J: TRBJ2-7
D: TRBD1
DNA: TGTGCCAGCAGCCGAACAGGGGGCTACGAGCAGTACTTC
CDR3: CASSRTGGYEQYF

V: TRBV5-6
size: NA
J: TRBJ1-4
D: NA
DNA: TGTGCCAGCAGCCAGGACCCGACAGTGTCTAATGAAAAACTGTTTTTT
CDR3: CASSQDPTVSNEKLFF

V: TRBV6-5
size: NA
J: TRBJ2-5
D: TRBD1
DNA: TGTGCCAGCAGTTACCCCGGGACAGGGGGGAAGACCCAGTACTTC
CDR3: CASSYPGTGGKTQYF

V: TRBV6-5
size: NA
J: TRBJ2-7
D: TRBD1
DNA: TGTGCCAGCAGTTACTCGGGTCAGGGGGACGGCGAGCAGTACTTC
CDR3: CASSYSGQGDGEQYF

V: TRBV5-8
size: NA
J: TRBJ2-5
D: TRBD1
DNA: TGTGCCAGCAGCCAATTAGGGGGCGGATCGGACGAGACCCAGTACTTC
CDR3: CASSQLGGGSDETQYF

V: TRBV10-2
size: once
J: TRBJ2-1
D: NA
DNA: TGCGCCACCGAGAGGGCCCCCTCCTACAATGAGCAGTTCTTC
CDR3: CATERAPSYNEQFF

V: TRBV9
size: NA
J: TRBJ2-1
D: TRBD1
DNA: TGTGCCAGCAGCGTAGCAGGGGGAACCTACAATGAGCAGTTCTTC
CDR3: CASSVAGGTYNEQFF

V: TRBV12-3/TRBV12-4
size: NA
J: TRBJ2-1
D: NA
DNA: TGTGCCAGCAGTTCCGGGACTGTTAGAGAGCAGTTCTTC
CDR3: CASSSGTVREQFF

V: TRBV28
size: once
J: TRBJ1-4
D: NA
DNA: TGTGCCAGCGCATCACAGGTTAATGAAAAACTGTTTTTT
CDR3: CASASQVNEKLFF

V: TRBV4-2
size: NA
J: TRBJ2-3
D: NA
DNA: TGTGCCAGCAGCCAAGAGAGACTAGTTGGGGCTAGCACAGATACGCAGTATTTT
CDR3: CASSQERLVGASTDTQYF

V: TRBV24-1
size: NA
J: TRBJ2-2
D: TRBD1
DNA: TGTGCCACCAGTGATAAAGGACAGGGTCGCACCGGGGAGCTGTTTTTT
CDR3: CATSDKGQGRTGELFF

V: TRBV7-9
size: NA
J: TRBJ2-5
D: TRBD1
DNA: TGTGCCAGCAGCTTGCAGGGGGTCGGGGAGACCCAGTACTTC
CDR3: CASSLQGVGETQYF

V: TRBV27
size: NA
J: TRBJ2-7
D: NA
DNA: TGTGCCAGCAGTTTGGGGCATCTCTACGAGCAGTACTTC
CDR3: CASSLGHLYEQYF

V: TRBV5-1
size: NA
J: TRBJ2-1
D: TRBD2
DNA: TGCGCCAGCAGCTGGCCCCGCCAAGATAGCGGGAGCTCCTACAATGAGCAGTTCTTC
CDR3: CASSWPRQDSGSSYNEQFF

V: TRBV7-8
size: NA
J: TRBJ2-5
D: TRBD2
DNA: TGTGCCAGCAGCCCAGTGGCGGGAGGCTCCGAGGGGACCCAGTACTTC
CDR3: CASSPVAGGSEGTQYF

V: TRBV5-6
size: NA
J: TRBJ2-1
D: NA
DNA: TGTGCCAGCAGCTTAGATTACAGCGGAAGCTCCTACAATGAGCAGTTCTTC
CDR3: CASSLDYSGSSYNEQFF

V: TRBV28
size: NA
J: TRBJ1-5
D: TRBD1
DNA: TGTGCCACCTCTGGGACAGGGAAGGGCAATCAGCCCCAGCATTTT
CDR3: CATSGTGKGNQPQHF

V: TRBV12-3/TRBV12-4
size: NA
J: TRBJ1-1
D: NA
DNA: TGTGCCAGCAGTTTAGGCAGGGTCGCTTTCTTT
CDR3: CASSLGRVAFF

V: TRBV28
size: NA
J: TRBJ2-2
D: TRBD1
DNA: TGTGCCAGCAGTCATCGGGCAGGGGGCAACACCGGGGAGCTGTTTTTT
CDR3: CASSHRAGGNTGELFF

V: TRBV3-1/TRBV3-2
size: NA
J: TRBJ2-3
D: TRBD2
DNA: TGTGCCAGCAGCAGGGTTAGCGGGAGGGCCTCGGCAGATACGCAGTATTTT
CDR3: CASSRVSGRASADTQYF

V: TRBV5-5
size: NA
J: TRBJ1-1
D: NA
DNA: TGTGCCAGCAGCGTCCTTCAGGGGACGAACACTGAAGCTTTCTTT
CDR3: CASSVLQGTNTEAFF

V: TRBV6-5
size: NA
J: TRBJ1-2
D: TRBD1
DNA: TGTGCCAGCAGTTACGGGGACAGTCTACAAGCCTATGGCTACACCTTC
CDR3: CASSYGDSLQAYGYTF

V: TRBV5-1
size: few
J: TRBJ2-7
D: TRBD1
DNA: TGCGCCAGCAGTTTCCATGACAGGGACGAGCAGTACTTC
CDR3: CASSFHDRDEQYF

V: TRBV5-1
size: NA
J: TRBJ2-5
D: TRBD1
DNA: TGCGCCAGCAGATTAACAGGGGGCTGGCAAGAGACCCAGTACTTC
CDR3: CASRLTGGWQETQYF

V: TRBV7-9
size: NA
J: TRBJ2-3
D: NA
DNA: TGTGCCAGCACCATCCCGTTTGGCGGCACGCAGTATTTT
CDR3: CASTIPFGGTQYF

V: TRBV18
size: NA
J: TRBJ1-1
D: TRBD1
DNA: TGTGCCAGCTCACCACGGACAGGGGCGCTTGAGGCTTTCTTT
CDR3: CASSPRTGALEAFF

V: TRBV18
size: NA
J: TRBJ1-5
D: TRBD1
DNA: TGTGCCAGCTCACCAGACAGGGAACAGCCCCAGCATTTT
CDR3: CASSPDREQPQHF

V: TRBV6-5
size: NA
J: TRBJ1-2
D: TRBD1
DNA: TGTGCCAGCAGTTACTCCGGGGGGACAGGGTTCTATGGCTACACCTTC
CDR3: CASSYSGGTGFYGYTF

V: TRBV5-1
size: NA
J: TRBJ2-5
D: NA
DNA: TGCGCCAGCACTGTTGATGGAGGGGCTCAAGAGACCCAGTACTTC
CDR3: CASTVDGGAQETQYF

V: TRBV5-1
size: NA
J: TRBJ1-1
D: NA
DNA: TGCGCCAGCAGCTTAGTAGCGGGGAACACTGAAGCTTTCTTT
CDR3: CASSLVAGNTEAFF

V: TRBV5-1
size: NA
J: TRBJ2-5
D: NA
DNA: TGCGCCAGCAGTCGTCAGGGAAGTTCGGGAGAGACCCAGTACTTC
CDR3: CASSRQGSSGETQYF

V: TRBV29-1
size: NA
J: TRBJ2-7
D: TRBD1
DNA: TGCAGCGCCGCGACGCAGGGGGCGTGGGAGCAGTACTTC
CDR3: CSAATQGAWEQYF

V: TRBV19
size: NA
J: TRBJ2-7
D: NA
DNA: TGTGCCAGTAGTAAGGCTTCAACAGGGTTTTACGAGCAGTACTTC
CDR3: CASSKASTGFYEQYF